This TCR beta chain was captured in a study of STAT5B mutations in CD4+ large granular lymphocyte leukemia (dated by TCRdb to the early 2020s). General notes on the study: Among healthy controls, the CDR3 'QG' motif was associated with a particular HLA allele. Flow cytometry performed on FACSCanto II or FACSVerse showed that the purified fractions had more than 95% purity among lymphocytes. The TCRbeta repertoires of CD4+ T-cell large granular lymphocyte leukemia patients were compared with the TCRbeta repertoires of healthy blood donors. The research as a whole found: Greater clonality appeared to be present in CD4-sorted patient repertoires than in healthy CD4+ repertoires, and the difference was retained after the putative leukemic clones were removed. The data were not HLA-matched, and the higher clonality in CD4+ T-LGLL than in CD8+ T-LGLL could be due to the relatively small sample size. Enrichment of TRBV06-family usage was observed among the top patient clones (8/27) relative to healthy controls (2/35). The main leukemic clonotypes were found to be private to each patient, although roughly a quarter of the main leukemic clonotypes were detected at low frequency in the non-leukemic repertoires of other patients.

The CDR3, from cysteine to phenylalanine, totals 17 residues. Left in the record is the CDR3 DNA by itself, 51 bases read in frame from the first base. The junction shows trimming of 2 bases on V and 0 bases on J, plus 17 bases between the germline ends. The germline V gene provides CDR1 MGHRA and CDR2 YSYEKL. About this clone: The target of this receptor is not known. No quality values exist for individual bases; no much larger clone is one base distant.

Buffy coats from 35 to 45 blood donors, supplied by the Finnish Red Cross blood service, were used as healthy controls. All TCR-sequenced material derived from peripheral blood: patient blood samples and healthy donor buffy coats. Ficoll-Hypaque gradient centrifugation was used to isolate peripheral blood mononuclear cells. Magnetic purification was used to isolate CD4+ cells from the buffy coats of the healthy controls. The Gentra Puregene Cell and Tissue kit was used for genomic DNA extraction, and quantification was performed on a Qubit 2.0 fluorometer. The immunoSEQ assay at survey resolution was applied to genomic DNA for sequencing of TCRbeta rearrangements. The paper's processing steps were these. A lowest detectable productive clonotype frequency of 2.59 x 10-5 was observed in the TCR sequencing data. Analyses included only productive TCRbeta rearrangements, meaning complete and in-frame sequences. The clonality of each sample was calculated as Simpson clonality in the immunoSEQ Analyzer version 3.0. Clones were binned by frequency as very rare, small, medium, large (1-20%) or hyperexpanded (>20%). Generation probabilities were estimated with OLGA 1.2.3, V-gene circos plots were generated with VDJtools, specificities were searched for in VDJdb, and CDR3 motifs were identified with GLIPH. The source is immuneACCESS, and TCRdb retained only in-frame sequences with V and J called. Part of the clones is not carried over; for the studies checked, unresolved V genes explain less than half of this, and the remainder is unexplained. From that table come the V and J calls and clone size; the DNA was used to work out D and trimming. The sample table shows tens of thousands of clones, and roughly 69% are seen once. In total, the top ten clones hold roughly a tenth of the sample.

This TCR came from a human donor in good health. The material sequenced was CD4+ T cells from blood buffy coats. Recombination linked TRBV4-1 to TRBJ2-7; TRBD1 is perhaps the D gene, given 5 matching bases. The nucleotide sequence is TGCGCCAGCAGCCAATTCAGGGTAGGATACCTCTCCTACGAGCAGTACTTC. Its amino acids are CASSQFRVGYLSYEQYF.